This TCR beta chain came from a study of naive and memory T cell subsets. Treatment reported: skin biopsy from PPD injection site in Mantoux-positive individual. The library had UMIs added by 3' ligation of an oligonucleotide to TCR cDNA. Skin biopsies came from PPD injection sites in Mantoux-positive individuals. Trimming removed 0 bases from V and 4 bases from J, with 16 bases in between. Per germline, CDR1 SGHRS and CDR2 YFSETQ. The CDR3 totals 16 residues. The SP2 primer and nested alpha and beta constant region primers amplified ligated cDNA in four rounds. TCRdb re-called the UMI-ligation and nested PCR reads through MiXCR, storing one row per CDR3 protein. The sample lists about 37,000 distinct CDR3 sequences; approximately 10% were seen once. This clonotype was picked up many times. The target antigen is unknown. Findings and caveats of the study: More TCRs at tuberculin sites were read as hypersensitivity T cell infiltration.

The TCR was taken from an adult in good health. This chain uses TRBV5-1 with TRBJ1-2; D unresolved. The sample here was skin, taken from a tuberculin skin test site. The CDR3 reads CASSLAGQKSFYGYTF. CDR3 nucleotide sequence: TGCGCCAGCAGCTTGGCCGGGCAGAAGTCCTTCTATGGCTACACCTTC. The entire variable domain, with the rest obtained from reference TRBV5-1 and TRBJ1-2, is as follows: KAGVTQTPRYLIKTRGQQVTLSCSPISGHRSVSWYQQTPGQGLQFLFEYFSETQRNKGNFPGRFSGRQFSNSRSEMNVSTLELGDSALYLCASSLAGQKSFYGYTFGSGTRLTVV.